Listed below are T cell receptor beta chains from one sample, sequenced in a study of shared T cell receptors in the human thymus. The assay was immunoSEQ multiplex PCR, and TCRdb's table has in-frame clones only and misses some. This repertoire shows some 700,000 clones, more than 75% found once; its top ten account for roughly 0.0097%. These data are also associated with another study on human thymus T cells.

Sequenced sample: thymocytes. These receptor sequences come from a boy younger than two with a congenital heart defect. Both conserved end residues are part of each CDR3. The D gene is left open where the match is weak. Clone size is shown for a subset of rows, as once, few, many or a class of expanded clone.

J gene: TRBJ2-1
clone size: -
D gene: TRBD1
CDR3 length: 17
V gene: TRBV5-4
CDR3 protein: CASSEGGTGGNDNEQFF
CDR3 DNA: TGTGCCAGCAGTGAAGGGGGGACAGGGGGCAACGACAATGAGCAGTTCTTC

J gene: TRBJ2-1
clone size: -
D gene: -
CDR3 length: 15
V gene: TRBV6-9
CDR3 protein: CASSYSGYSSDEQFF
CDR3 DNA: TGTGCCAGCAGCTATTCCGGGTATAGCAGCGATGAGCAGTTCTTC

J gene: TRBJ2-3
clone size: -
D gene: -
CDR3 length: 15
V gene: TRBV5-4
CDR3 protein: CASSSDRPSTDTQYF
CDR3 DNA: TGTGCCAGCAGCTCAGACAGGCCGAGCACAGATACGCAGTATTTT

J gene: TRBJ1-3
clone size: -
D gene: -
CDR3 length: 15
V gene: TRBV28
CDR3 protein: CASSSVPFSGNTIYF
CDR3 DNA: TGTGCCAGCAGTTCTGTTCCCTTCTCTGGAAACACCATATATTTT

J gene: TRBJ1-1
clone size: -
D gene: -
CDR3 length: 17
V gene: TRBV15
CDR3 protein: CATSRAPPDSRATEAFF
CDR3 DNA: TGTGCCACCAGCAGAGCTCCCCCTGACAGCAGGGCCACTGAAGCTTTCTTT

J gene: TRBJ2-1
clone size: -
D gene: -
CDR3 length: 14
V gene: TRBV19
CDR3 protein: CASSKGTTYNEQFF
CDR3 DNA: TGTGCCAGTAGTAAGGGGACAACTTACAATGAGCAGTTCTTC

J gene: TRBJ2-7
clone size: -
D gene: -
CDR3 length: 11
V gene: TRBV20-1
CDR3 protein: CSASPSGEQYF
CDR3 DNA: TGCAGTGCTAGTCCCAGCGGAGAGCAGTACTTC

J gene: TRBJ1-2
clone size: -
D gene: -
CDR3 length: 14
V gene: TRBV6-4
CDR3 protein: CASSRHLLVYGYTF
CDR3 DNA: TGTGCCAGCAGCCGACACCTCCTTGTCTATGGCTACACCTTC

J gene: TRBJ2-7
clone size: -
D gene: -
CDR3 length: 15
V gene: TRBV11-2
CDR3 protein: CASSLGQRGSYEQYF
CDR3 DNA: TGTGCCAGCAGCCTAGGACAGCGGGGCTCCTACGAGCAGTACTTC

J gene: TRBJ1-2
clone size: -
D gene: -
CDR3 length: 16
V gene: TRBV21-1
CDR3 protein: CASSNRGQGPNYGYTF
CDR3 DNA: TGTGCCAGCAGCAACCGGGGACAGGGCCCTAACTATGGCTACACCTTC

J gene: TRBJ2-7
clone size: -
D gene: -
CDR3 length: 14
V gene: TRBV6-4
CDR3 protein: CASSPAARSYEQYF
CDR3 DNA: TGTGCCAGCAGCCCAGCGGCTAGATCCTACGAGCAGTACTTC

J gene: TRBJ2-1
clone size: -
D gene: TRBD1
CDR3 length: 15
V gene: TRBV18
CDR3 protein: CASSPGQGAVYEQFF
CDR3 DNA: TGTGCCAGCTCACCGGGACAGGGGGCCGTGTATGAGCAGTTCTTC

J gene: TRBJ2-5
clone size: -
D gene: -
CDR3 length: 11
V gene: TRBV5-1
CDR3 protein: CASSRGGEQYF
CDR3 DNA: TGCGCCAGCAGCAGGGGGGGAGAGCAGTACTTC

J gene: TRBJ2-1
clone size: -
D gene: TRBD2
CDR3 length: 18
V gene: TRBV28
CDR3 protein: CASSLWLAGGPTHNEQFF
CDR3 DNA: TGTGCCAGCAGTTTATGGCTAGCGGGAGGGCCCACCCACAATGAGCAGTTCTTC

J gene: TRBJ2-7
clone size: -
D gene: -
CDR3 length: 15
V gene: TRBV19
CDR3 protein: CASSMNGTVREEQYF
CDR3 DNA: TGTGCCAGTAGTATGAACGGGACTGTAAGGGAGGAGCAGTACTTC

J gene: TRBJ1-2
clone size: -
D gene: -
CDR3 length: 13
V gene: TRBV11-1
CDR3 protein: CASSLKPTWGYTF
CDR3 DNA: TGTGCCAGCAGCTTAAAGCCAACCTGGGGCTACACCTTC

J gene: TRBJ2-7
clone size: once
D gene: TRBD2
CDR3 length: 15
V gene: TRBV11-2
CDR3 protein: CASSLSGRPGYEQYF
CDR3 DNA: TGTGCCAGCAGTCTTAGCGGGAGGCCGGGATACGAGCAGTACTTC

J gene: TRBJ2-1
clone size: -
D gene: -
CDR3 length: 15
V gene: TRBV27
CDR3 protein: CASSFRGSSYNEQFF
CDR3 DNA: TGTGCCAGCAGTTTCAGGGGAAGCTCCTACAATGAGCAGTTCTTC

J gene: TRBJ2-7
clone size: -
D gene: TRBD2
CDR3 length: 14
V gene: TRBV9
CDR3 protein: CASSPTSVSYEQYF
CDR3 DNA: TGTGCCAGCAGCCCCACTAGCGTCTCCTACGAGCAGTACTTC

J gene: TRBJ2-3
clone size: -
D gene: TRBD2
CDR3 length: 16
V gene: TRBV19
CDR3 protein: CASSSGTSGSGDTQYF
CDR3 DNA: TGTGCCAGTAGTTCCGGGACTAGCGGGTCGGGAGATACGCAGTATTTT

J gene: TRBJ2-5
clone size: -
D gene: TRBD1
CDR3 length: 14
V gene: TRBV19
CDR3 protein: CASSVGQGRETQYF
CDR3 DNA: TGTGCCAGTAGTGTCGGACAGGGTAGGGAGACCCAGTACTTC

J gene: TRBJ2-2
clone size: -
D gene: -
CDR3 length: 13
V gene: TRBV4-3
CDR3 protein: CASSQDQGGELFF
CDR3 DNA: TGCGCCAGCAGCCAAGATCAGGGCGGGGAGCTGTTTTTT

J gene: TRBJ1-3
clone size: -
D gene: -
CDR3 length: 14
V gene: TRBV10-1
CDR3 protein: CASSVGRNGNTIYF
CDR3 DNA: TGCGCCAGCAGTGTTGGCAGGAATGGAAACACCATATATTTT

J gene: TRBJ1-2
clone size: -
D gene: TRBD1
CDR3 length: 15
V gene: TRBV5-4
CDR3 protein: CASSPKDREGYGYTF
CDR3 DNA: TGTGCCAGCAGCCCCAAGGACAGGGAGGGCTATGGCTACACCTTC

J gene: TRBJ2-1
clone size: -
D gene: TRBD2
CDR3 length: 16
V gene: TRBV15
CDR3 protein: CATSRLLAGVVDEQFF
CDR3 DNA: TGTGCCACCAGCAGGTTACTAGCGGGAGTGGTGGATGAGCAGTTCTTC

J gene: TRBJ1-2
clone size: few
D gene: -
CDR3 length: 14
V gene: TRBV4-1
CDR3 protein: CASSQGKGDYGYTF
CDR3 DNA: TGCGCCAGCAGCCAAGGGAAGGGGGACTATGGCTACACCTTC

J gene: TRBJ2-1
clone size: -
D gene: -
CDR3 length: 13
V gene: TRBV19
CDR3 protein: CASPLGDYNEQFF
CDR3 DNA: TGTGCCAGCCCATTAGGGGATTACAATGAGCAGTTCTTC

J gene: TRBJ1-2
clone size: -
D gene: TRBD1
CDR3 length: 16
V gene: TRBV14
CDR3 protein: CASSQEVGTGKYGYTF
CDR3 DNA: TGTGCCAGCAGCCAAGAAGTGGGGACAGGAAAATATGGCTACACCTTC

J gene: TRBJ2-3
clone size: few
D gene: -
CDR3 length: 10
V gene: TRBV20-1
CDR3 protein: CSARGLTQYF
CDR3 DNA: TGCAGTGCTAGAGGTCTTACGCAGTATTTT

J gene: TRBJ1-1
clone size: -
D gene: -
CDR3 length: 15
V gene: TRBV4-2
CDR3 protein: CASSQDGQGNTEAFF
CDR3 DNA: TGTGCCAGCAGCCAAGACGGCCAGGGGAACACTGAAGCTTTCTTT

J gene: TRBJ1-1
clone size: once
D gene: TRBD1
CDR3 length: 16
V gene: TRBV14
CDR3 protein: CASSQADRGVGTEAFF
CDR3 DNA: TGTGCCAGCAGCCAAGCGGACAGGGGGGTAGGCACTGAAGCTTTCTTT

J gene: TRBJ2-7
clone size: few
D gene: TRBD2
CDR3 length: 13
V gene: TRBV29-1
CDR3 protein: CSVGGLAGNEQYF
CDR3 DNA: TGCAGCGTTGGAGGGCTAGCGGGAAACGAGCAGTACTTC

J gene: TRBJ2-5
clone size: -
D gene: -
CDR3 length: 14
V gene: TRBV10-1
CDR3 protein: CASSESPRQETQYF
CDR3 DNA: TGCGCCAGCAGTGAGAGTCCCAGACAAGAGACCCAGTACTTC

J gene: TRBJ2-1
clone size: -
D gene: -
CDR3 length: 16
V gene: TRBV2
CDR3 protein: CASSDPGGLDVNEQFF
CDR3 DNA: TGTGCCAGCAGTGACCCTGGGGGCCTTGACGTCAATGAGCAGTTCTTC

J gene: TRBJ2-7
clone size: -
D gene: TRBD2
CDR3 length: 17
V gene: TRBV30
CDR3 protein: CAWSVNALAARIYEQYF
CDR3 DNA: TGTGCCTGGAGCGTCAACGCCCTAGCGGCGAGAATCTACGAGCAGTACTTC

J gene: TRBJ2-7
clone size: -
D gene: -
CDR3 length: 16
V gene: TRBV5-4
CDR3 protein: CASSFQHPARSYEQYF
CDR3 DNA: TGTGCCAGCAGCTTTCAGCACCCAGCGAGGTCCTACGAGCAGTACTTC

J gene: TRBJ1-1
clone size: -
D gene: -
CDR3 length: 14
V gene: TRBV5-6
CDR3 protein: CASSFSRRGGLAFF
CDR3 DNA: TGTGCCAGCAGCTTCTCGAGGAGAGGAGGTTTAGCTTTCTTT

J gene: TRBJ2-3
clone size: -
D gene: TRBD2
CDR3 length: 15
V gene: TRBV7-6
CDR3 protein: CASSQGLALRDTQYF
CDR3 DNA: TGTGCCAGCAGCCAGGGACTAGCTCTCCGAGATACGCAGTATTTT

J gene: TRBJ2-7
clone size: once
D gene: TRBD1
CDR3 length: 14
V gene: TRBV30
CDR3 protein: CAWSVPPTGGEQYF
CDR3 DNA: TGTGCCTGGAGTGTACCCCCGACAGGGGGCGAGCAGTACTTC

J gene: TRBJ2-2
clone size: -
D gene: -
CDR3 length: 11
V gene: TRBV7-9
CDR3 protein: CASSFGGELFF
CDR3 DNA: TGTGCCAGCAGCTTCGGCGGGGAGCTGTTTTTT

J gene: TRBJ2-7
clone size: few
D gene: -
CDR3 length: 16
V gene: TRBV21-1
CDR3 protein: CASSKGGGGSSYEQYF
CDR3 DNA: TGTGCCAGCAGCAAAGGTGGCGGGGGAAGCTCCTACGAGCAGTACTTC